This T cell receptor (beta chain) was retrieved from a study of T-cell reconstitution after alpha-beta-depleted transplantation in children. Points from the study as a whole: T cells produced anew were the main source of T-cell counts and diversity one year after transplant. Alpha-beta T cells about two months after transplant reportedly derived from several hundred expanded graft clones.

Trimming removed 3 bases from V and 1 base from J; junction bases left unmatched: 2. The length of the CDR3 is 14 residues. Preparation of the TCRbeta library was carried out with unique molecular identifiers. TCRdb reanalysed the PCR reads using MiXCR and keeps one entry per CDR3 protein. The table includes around 130,000 distinct CDR3 sequences, roughly 9.7% detected once. There are a few counts of this clonotype. No antigen is known for it. Here the sequenced sample was PBMCs, mostly from graft donor cells, taken 180 days after TCRalphabeta/CD19-depleted stem cell transplant. The sequence derives from a girl in the first two years of life who had a stem cell transplant for combined immunodeficiency, so the T cells may come from the graft donor. The rearrangement joins TRBV12-3 or TRBV12-4 to TRBJ1-2; the match to TRBD1 covers 7 bases. The DNA of the CDR3 is TGTGCCAGCAGTTTGGGACAGTTTAACTATGGCTACACCTTC. Amino acids: CASSLGQFNYGYTF.